This is a list of T cell receptor beta chains from one sample in a study of T cells in Graves' hyperthyroidism and ophthalmopathy. TCRdb passed the multiplex PCR reads through MiXCR, listing each CDR3 protein once. Of about 680,000 distinct CDR3 sequences listed, 35% are singletons. Source material: blood. These receptors originate from a woman aged 40-49 years with Graves' hyperthyroidism. Both conserved end residues are part of each CDR3. A D gene is named only where the DNA matches it firmly. A clone size is listed for some rows: how often the clone was seen (once, few, many), or a class if it is expanded.

abundance	v_gene	j_gene	d_gene	CDR3aa	CDR3nt
many	TRBV10-3	TRBJ2-7	TRBD1	CAISSGTGGNRSYEQYF	TGTGCCATCAGTTCCGGGACAGGGGGCAATCGGTCCTACGAGCAGTACTTC
NA	TRBV7-3	TRBJ2-2	NA	CASSHVLPGGTGELFF	TGCGCCAGCAGCCACGTCCTGCCTGGGGGGACCGGGGAGCTGTTTTTT
few	TRBV5-1	TRBJ2-3	NA	CASSFLPDTQYF	TGCGCCAGCAGCTTCCTCCCAGATACGCAGTATTTT
few	TRBV10-3	TRBJ2-5	NA	CAISTSRGEQETQYF	TGTGCCATCAGTACCTCGAGGGGGGAGCAAGAGACCCAGTACTTC
NA	TRBV7-2	TRBJ2-7	NA	CASTRTVTYEQYF	TGTGCCAGCACACGGACAGTGACCTACGAGCAGTACTTC
NA	TRBV3-1	TRBJ2-7	NA	CASSPYREPYEQYF	TGTGCCAGCAGCCCCTACAGGGAACCGTACGAGCAGTACTTC
many	TRBV5-6	TRBJ1-2	NA	CASQRGYGYTF	TGTGCCAGCCAGCGGGGCTATGGCTACACCTTC
many	TRBV29-1	TRBJ1-2	TRBD1	CSVEGDRQGLYGYTF	TGCAGCGTTGAGGGGGATAGACAGGGCCTCTATGGCTACACCTTC
NA	TRBV20-1	TRBJ2-3	NA	CSAVRSDTQYF	TGCAGTGCTGTACGGTCCGATACGCAGTATTTT
few	TRBV3-1	TRBJ1-1	NA	CASSPRGFGTEAFF	TGTGCCAGCAGCCCCAGGGGTTTTGGCACTGAAGCTTTCTTT
NA	TRBV20-1	TRBJ1-1	TRBD1	CSAKQGQAFF	TGCAGTGCTAAACAGGGGCAGGCTTTCTTT